Listed below are T cell receptor beta chains from one sample, sequenced in a study of beta chain features in type 1 diabetes. Using immunoSEQ multiplex PCR, the repertoire was profiled, and TCRdb retains in-frame clones only, with some absent. The sample lists 350,000 or so clones, 15% to 20% seen once, with 0.035% to 0.055% in the top ten. The sample was naive CD4+ T cells from blood. The receptors here all came from a woman under 30 in good health. Both conserved end residues are part of each CDR3. The D gene is left open where the match is weak. Not every row has a clone size; where given, it reads once, few, many or a size class.

TRBJ2-1 | 15 | TRBV7-2 | . | . | TGTGCCAGCAGCTTAGTTGCGGTATACTACAATGAGCAGTTCTTC | CASSLVAVYYNEQFF
TRBJ1-5 | 15 | TRBV28 | . | . | TGTGCCAGCAGTTTATCCGGGGATAGCAATCAGCCCCAGCATTTT | CASSLSGDSNQPQHF
TRBJ1-3 | 13 | TRBV18 | . | . | TGTGCCAGCTCACCTGACAGGACAAACACCATATATTTT | CASSPDRTNTIYF
TRBJ2-7 | 14 | TRBV30 | few | TRBD2 | TGTGCCTGGAGTGTAGGCGGGAGCTCCTACGAGCAGTACTTC | CAWSVGGSSYEQYF
TRBJ2-3 | 17 | TRBV7-9 | . | TRBD2 | TGTGCCAGCAGCCCTAGAGGGGCTAGCGGGGGCACAGATACGCAGTATTTT | CASSPRGASGGTDTQYF
TRBJ2-7 | 16 | TRBV5-1 | . | TRBD2 | TGCGCCAGCAGCTTAGGAAGCGGGGGTCCCCTGCGCGAGCAGTACTTC | CASSLGSGGPLREQYF
TRBJ2-3 | 16 | TRBV30 | few | TRBD2 | TGTGCCTGGAGTGTAGGCGGGGGGCCTAGCACAGATACGCAGTATTTT | CAWSVGGGPSTDTQYF
TRBJ2-7 | 14 | TRBV7-8 | few | . | TGTGCCAGCAGCTTTACCGGGACTTCCTACGAGCAGTACTTC | CASSFTGTSYEQYF
TRBJ2-1 | 15 | TRBV2 | . | TRBD2 | TGTGCCAGCAGTGTGACTAGCGGGAGCCTAGGAGAGCAGTTCTTC | CASSVTSGSLGEQFF
TRBJ1-5 | 13 | TRBV25-1 | . | . | TGTGCCAGCTCCAGGGTGGGCAATCAGCCCCAGCATTTT | CASSRVGNQPQHF
TRBJ1-1 | 14 | TRBV27 | . | . | TGTGCCAGCAGGCTCCACAACACCCACACTGAAGCTTTCTTT | CASRLHNTHTEAFF
TRBJ1-1 | 16 | TRBV7-6 | . | TRBD1 | TGTGCCAGCAGCACCGGGACAGATACCATGAACACTGAAGCTTTCTTT | CASSTGTDTMNTEAFF
TRBJ1-1 | 17 | TRBV7-9 | . | . | TGTGCCAGCAGCCCCTTAACGGGGAGGGGCATGAACACTGAAGCTTTCTTT | CASSPLTGRGMNTEAFF
TRBJ2-2 | 16 | TRBV18 | . | . | TGTGCCAGCTCACCACCGGAAGGGGTCAACACCGGGGAGCTGTTTTTT | CASSPPEGVNTGELFF
TRBJ2-3 | 14 | TRBV7-2 | . | . | TGTGCCAGCAGCTCGGGACACAGCACAGATACGCAGTATTTT | CASSSGHSTDTQYF
TRBJ2-5 | 14 | TRBV2 | . | TRBD2 | TGTGCCAGCAGTCTAGCGGGAGCGTGGGAGACCCAGTACTTC | CASSLAGAWETQYF
TRBJ1-4 | 14 | TRBV7-9 | few | TRBD1 | TGTGCCAGCTCCGACCGGGACAGGGTTGAAAAACTGTTTTTT | CASSDRDRVEKLFF
TRBJ2-3 | 12 | TRBV11-3 | few | . | TGTGCCAGCAGCCCCCGTGCAGATACGCAGTATTTT | CASSPRADTQYF
TRBJ2-5 | 14 | TRBV5-1 | few | . | TGCGCCAGCAGCGTGAGTGTGACGGGAGAGACCCAGTACTTC | CASSVSVTGETQYF
TRBJ2-4 | 15 | TRBV5-4 | . | TRBD2 | TGTGCCAGCAGCACAGGGACTAGCGGAAAAAACATTCAGTACTTC | CASSTGTSGKNIQYF
TRBJ2-7 | 15 | TRBV4-1 | few | TRBD2 | TGCGCCAGCAGCCAACTAGCGGGTCTCTCCTACGAGCAGTACTTC | CASSQLAGLSYEQYF
TRBJ1-2 | 14 | TRBV7-2 | . | . | TGTGCCAGCAGCTTAGTCGGGGTCGACTATGGCTACACCTTC | CASSLVGVDYGYTF
TRBJ1-1 | 16 | TRBV7-9 | . | . | TGTGCCAGCAGTCCCACCATGGCCCGGGGGAACACTGAAGCTTTCTTT | CASSPTMARGNTEAFF
TRBJ2-3 | 12 | TRBV21-1 | few | . | TGTGCCACCAGGGGACTGCCAGATACGCAGTATTTT | CATRGLPDTQYF
TRBJ1-2 | 13 | TRBV5-1 | . | . | TGCGCCAGCAGCCCACCGGGAGTGTATGGCTACACCTTC | CASSPPGVYGYTF
TRBJ2-7 | 13 | TRBV2 | . | TRBD1 | TGTGCCAGCAACCCGGACAGGGGTTACGAGCAGTACTTC | CASNPDRGYEQYF
TRBJ2-1 | 16 | TRBV11-2 | few | . | TGTGCCAGCAGCCCAGTTCGCGGAATCTCCTACAATGAGCAGTTCTTC | CASSPVRGISYNEQFF
TRBJ2-7 | 16 | TRBV5-1 | . | TRBD1 | TGCGCCAGCAGCTTGACCAGGGGGCACAGTAACTACGAGCAGTACTTC | CASSLTRGHSNYEQYF
TRBJ2-3 | 14 | TRBV5-1 | once | . | TGCGCCAGCAGCCCTGGACAGTATACAGATACGCAGTATTTT | CASSPGQYTDTQYF
TRBJ1-2 | 14 | TRBV7-2 | few | . | TGTGCCAGCAGTTTGACCGGGTTTACCTATGGCTACACCTTC | CASSLTGFTYGYTF
TRBJ2-2 | 17 | TRBV5-6 | . | TRBD1 | TGTGCCAGCAGCTTGGCGTTGGGACAGGAGAACACCGGGGAGCTGTTTTTT | CASSLALGQENTGELFF
TRBJ1-1 | 14 | TRBV11-3 | few | TRBD1 | TGTGCCAGCAGACCCACAGGGGGGAACACTGAAGCTTTCTTT | CASRPTGGNTEAFF
TRBJ2-5 | 14 | TRBV11-2 | . | TRBD1 | TGTGCCAGCAGCCTCCGGACAGGGAGAGAGACCCAGTACTTC | CASSLRTGRETQYF
TRBJ2-3 | 14 | TRBV7-3 | . | . | TGTGCCAGCAGCCCTATTCGAGCGGGAGATACGCAGTATTTT | CASSPIRAGDTQYF
TRBJ1-1 | 14 | TRBV29-1 | few | . | TGCAGCGTTGAATCCGGGACATACTACACTGAAGCTTTCTTT | CSVESGTYYTEAFF
TRBJ2-2 | 14 | TRBV2 | few | TRBD1 | TGTGCCAGCAGGGAGACAGGGTTCACCGGGGAGCTGTTTTTT | CASRETGFTGELFF